The entry below describes one TCR beta chain. The same CDR3 arises from other DNA sequences in this sample as well. The data were taken from a study of T cell changes during pregnancy in multiple sclerosis. Assay used: immunoSEQ multiplex PCR; TCRdb lists only in-frame clones, some missing. The table records more than 80,000 clones, under 95% of them present only once. The CDR3 runs 14 residues. The germline CDR1 and CDR2 sequences are SGDLS and YYNGEE. V was cut by 2 bases and J by 4 bases, with 13 bases left in between. The clonotype comes from a female donor with multiple sclerosis, enrolled in a pregnancy study. This rearrangement joins TRBV9 to TRBJ2-7; weak D call: TRBD1 (6 bases). Sequenced material: peripheral blood, taken before pregnancy. The CDR3 nucleotides are TGTGCCAGCAGCGTGACAGGTTCCCCGTACGAGCAGTACTTC. Amino acid sequence: CASSVTGSPYEQYF. Based on the CDR3 plus reference TRBV9 and TRBJ2-7, the full variable domain is DSGVTQTPKHLITATGQRVTLRCSPRSGDLSVYWYQQSLDQGLQFLIQYYNGEERAKGNILERFSAQQFPDLHSELNLSSLELGDSALYFCASSVTGSPYEQYFGPGTRLTVT.